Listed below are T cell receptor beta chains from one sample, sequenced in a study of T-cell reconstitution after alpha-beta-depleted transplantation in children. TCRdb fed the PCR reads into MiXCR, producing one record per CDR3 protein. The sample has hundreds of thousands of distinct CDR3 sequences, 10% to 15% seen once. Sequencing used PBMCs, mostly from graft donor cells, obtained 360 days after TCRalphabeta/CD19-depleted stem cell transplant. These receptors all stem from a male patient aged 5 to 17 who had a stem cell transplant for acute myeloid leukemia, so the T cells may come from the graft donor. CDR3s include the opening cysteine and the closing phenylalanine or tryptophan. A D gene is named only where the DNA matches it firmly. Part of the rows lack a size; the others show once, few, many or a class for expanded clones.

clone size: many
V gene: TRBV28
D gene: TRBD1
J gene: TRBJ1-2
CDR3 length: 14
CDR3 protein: CASSFYGTGGGYTF
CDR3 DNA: TGTGCCAGCAGTTTTTATGGGACAGGGGGTGGCTACACCTTC

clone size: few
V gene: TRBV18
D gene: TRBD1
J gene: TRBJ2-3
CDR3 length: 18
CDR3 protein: CASSPPYGDRGGTDTQYF
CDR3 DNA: TGTGCCAGCTCACCACCTTATGGTGACAGGGGAGGCACAGATACGCAGTATTTT

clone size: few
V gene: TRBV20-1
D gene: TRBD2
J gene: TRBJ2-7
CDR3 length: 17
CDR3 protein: CSAYPSLAGTPTYEQYF
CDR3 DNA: TGCAGTGCCTACCCATCACTAGCGGGCACACCCACCTACGAGCAGTACTTC

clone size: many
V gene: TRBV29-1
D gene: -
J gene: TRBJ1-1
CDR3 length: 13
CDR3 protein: CSVSRGMNTEAFF
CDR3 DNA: TGCAGCGTTAGCCGAGGGATGAACACTGAAGCTTTCTTT

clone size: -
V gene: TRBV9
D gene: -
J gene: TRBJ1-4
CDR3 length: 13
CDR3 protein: CASGEQLGEKLFF
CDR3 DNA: TGTGCCAGCGGGGAACAACTAGGTGAAAAACTGTTTTTT

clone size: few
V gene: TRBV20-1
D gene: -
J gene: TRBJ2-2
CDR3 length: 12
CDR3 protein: CSAPLDTGELFF
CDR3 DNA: TGCAGTGCTCCCCTGGACACCGGGGAGCTGTTTTTT

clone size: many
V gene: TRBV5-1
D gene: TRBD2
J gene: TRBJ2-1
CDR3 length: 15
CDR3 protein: CASSDRVAGGNEQFF
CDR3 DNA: TGCGCCAGCAGCGACCGGGTAGCGGGAGGCAATGAGCAGTTCTTC

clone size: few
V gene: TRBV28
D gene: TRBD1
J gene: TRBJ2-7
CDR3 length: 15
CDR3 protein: CASSFLQGATYEQYF
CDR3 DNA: TGTGCCAGCAGTTTCCTCCAGGGGGCTACCTACGAGCAGTACTTC

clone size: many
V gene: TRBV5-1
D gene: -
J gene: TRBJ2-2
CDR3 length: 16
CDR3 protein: CASSLARRGNTGELFF
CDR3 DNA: TGCGCCAGCAGCTTGGCCCGGCGGGGGAACACCGGGGAGCTGTTTTTT

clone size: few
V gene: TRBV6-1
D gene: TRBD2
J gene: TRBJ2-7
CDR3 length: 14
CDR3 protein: CASRRLAGPYEQYF
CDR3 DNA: TGTGCCAGCAGAAGACTAGCGGGACCCTACGAGCAGTACTTC

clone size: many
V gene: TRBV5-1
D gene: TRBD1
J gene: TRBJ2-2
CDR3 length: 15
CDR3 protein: CASSSRTGVTGELFF
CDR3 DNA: TGCGCCAGCAGCAGCCGGACAGGTGTCACCGGGGAGCTGTTTTTT

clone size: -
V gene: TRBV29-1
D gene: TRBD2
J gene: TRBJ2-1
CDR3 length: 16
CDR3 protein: CSVPGTSGRFYNEQFF
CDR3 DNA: TGCAGCGTTCCTGGGACTAGCGGGAGGTTCTACAATGAGCAGTTCTTC

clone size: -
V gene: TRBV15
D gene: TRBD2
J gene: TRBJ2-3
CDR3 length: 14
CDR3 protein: CATRVGLAGDTQYF
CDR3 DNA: TGTGCCACCAGGGTTGGACTAGCCGGAGATACGCAGTATTTT

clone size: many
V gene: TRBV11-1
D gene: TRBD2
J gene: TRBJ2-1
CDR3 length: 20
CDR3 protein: CASQGWDGLAGGPRYNEQFF
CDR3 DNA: TGTGCCAGCCAGGGGTGGGATGGGCTAGCGGGAGGGCCTCGATACAATGAGCAGTTCTTC

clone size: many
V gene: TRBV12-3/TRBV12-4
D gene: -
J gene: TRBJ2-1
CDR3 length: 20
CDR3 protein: CATVPRGLQRVGHYYNEQFF
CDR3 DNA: TGTGCCACCGTCCCGAGGGGACTCCAAAGAGTGGGCCACTACTACAATGAGCAGTTCTTC

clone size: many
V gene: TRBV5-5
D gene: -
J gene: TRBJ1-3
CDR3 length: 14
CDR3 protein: CASSGGLSGNTIYF
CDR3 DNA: TGTGCCAGCAGCGGGGGGCTCTCTGGAAACACCATATATTTT

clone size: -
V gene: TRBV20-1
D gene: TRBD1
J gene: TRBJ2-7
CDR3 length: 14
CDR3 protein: CSAIGPGGNYEQYF
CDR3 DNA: TGCAGTGCTATAGGGCCAGGGGGCAACTACGAGCAGTACTTC

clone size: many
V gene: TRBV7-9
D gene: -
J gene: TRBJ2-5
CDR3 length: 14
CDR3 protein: CASSLSSLQETQYF
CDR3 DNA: TGTGCCAGCAGCTTATCTAGCCTCCAAGAGACCCAGTACTTC

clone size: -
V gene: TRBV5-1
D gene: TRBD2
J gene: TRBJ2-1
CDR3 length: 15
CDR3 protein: CASHFLAGGPNEQFF
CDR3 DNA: TGCGCCAGTCACTTTCTAGCGGGAGGGCCCAATGAGCAGTTCTTC

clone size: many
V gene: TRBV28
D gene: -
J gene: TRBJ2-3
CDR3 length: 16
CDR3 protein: CASSLFRGYPTDTQYF
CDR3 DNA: TGTGCCAGCAGTTTATTCCGGGGCTACCCCACAGATACGCAGTATTTT